A selection of T cell receptor beta chains follows, all from one sample in a study of cytomegalovirus exposure and HLA in healthy donors. Here immunoSEQ multiplex PCR was the method, and the copy in TCRdb shows in-frame clones only, minus some. This table has some 150,000 clones, around 80% appearing once. Sequencing was done on a sample of PBMCs. The receptors were gathered from a man aged 35-49 years in good health and CMV-seronegative. The conserved cysteine and the conserved F or W are not part of the CDR3 here. The size field is filled for only some rows; it gives once, few, many or a size class.

abundance | j_gene | v_gene | CDR3aa
NA | TRBJ1-5 | TRBV19 | ASRNGASQH
NA | TRBJ2-7 | TRBV7-8 | ASSLALHSGGEQY
NA | TRBJ1-1 | TRBV13 | ASSLRDRDTEAF
NA | TRBJ2-7 | TRBV6-5 | ASSYLGLDYEQY
NA | TRBJ2-7 | TRBV19 | ASSLQTGYYEQY
NA | TRBJ1-1 | TRBV18 | ASSLRTGENTEAF
NA | NA | TRBV5-1 | ASSFESSYEQY
NA | TRBJ2-2 | TRBV5-6 | ASSLVSANTGELF
NA | TRBJ1-5 | TRBV28 | ASSASWQGTQPQH
few | TRBJ2-1 | TRBV27 | ASSRKGGTRAGGQF
few | TRBJ2-7 | TRBV7-2 | ASSFDSRGQGQY
NA | TRBJ2-7 | TRBV19 | ASSIQAGVYEQY
once | TRBJ2-5 | TRBV11-3 | ASSSYQGQGRGETQY
NA | TRBJ2-7 | TRBV2 | ASTPSYEQY
NA | TRBJ2-2 | TRBV19 | ATPTGTKGGELF
NA | TRBJ2-1 | TRBV9 | ASSVDEDRGEGSYNEQF
NA | NA | TRBV10-2 | ASSSDRPRGYEQY
NA | TRBJ2-7 | TRBV6-6 | ASSSAGYEQY
NA | TRBJ2-3 | TRBV5-4 | ASSLAQLAGDTQY
once | TRBJ2-2 | TRBV5-1 | ASSLALQGAGELF
NA | TRBJ1-1 | TRBV28 | ASRTVQAEAF
NA | TRBJ2-2 | TRBV9 | ASSVEGTSIGELF
NA | TRBJ1-4 | TRBV5-5 | ASSLGSGGGEKLF
once | TRBJ2-5 | TRBV29-1 | SARTGAGETQY
NA | TRBJ2-1 | TRBV11-2 | ASSPTGDSPF